This T cell receptor beta chain was sequenced in a study of sequential checkpoint blockade in melanoma. Looking at the study overall: First-line arms were nivolumab then ipilimumab, or the reverse, randomized 1:1. Both treatment sequences were followed by maintenance nivolumab.

This clone was detected once. Treatment indicated: randomized to nivolumab then ipilimumab (arm A) or the reverse (arm B). From thawed PBMCs, live CD3+CD8+ cells negative for CD19 and CD56 were sorted. The protocol was immunoSEQ multiplex PCR, while the TCRdb copy is restricted to in-frame clones and leaves out a portion. The data show more than 25,000 clones, roughly nine tenths seen once. The material sequenced was CD8+ T cells sorted from blood (inferred from file names), taken from a patient given nivolumab and ipilimumab in sequence. This clonotype was sampled from a human donor with melanoma.

The CDR3 region has the DNA TGTGCCAGCAGCTTGGGGGACAGCCACAATGAGCAGTTCTTC. Protein product: CASSLGDSHNEQFF. The rearrangement joins TRBV5-6 to TRBJ2-1; 7 positions agree with TRBD1. Germline V gene data show CDR1 as SGHDT and CDR2 as YYEEEE. V trimming: 0 bases; J trimming: 5 bases; junction bases outside the gene matches: 2. There are 14 residues in the CDR3.